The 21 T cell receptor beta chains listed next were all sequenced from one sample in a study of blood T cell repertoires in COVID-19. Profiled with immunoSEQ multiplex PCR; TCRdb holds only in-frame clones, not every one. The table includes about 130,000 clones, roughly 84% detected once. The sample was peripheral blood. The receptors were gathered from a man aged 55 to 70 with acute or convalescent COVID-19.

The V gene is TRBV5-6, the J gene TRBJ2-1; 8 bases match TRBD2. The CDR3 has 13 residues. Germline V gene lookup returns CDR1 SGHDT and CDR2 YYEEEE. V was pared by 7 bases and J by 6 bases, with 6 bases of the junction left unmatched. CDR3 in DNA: TGTGCCAGCGCGGAGCGGGAGCCCAATGAGCAGTTCTTC. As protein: CASAEREPNEQFF.

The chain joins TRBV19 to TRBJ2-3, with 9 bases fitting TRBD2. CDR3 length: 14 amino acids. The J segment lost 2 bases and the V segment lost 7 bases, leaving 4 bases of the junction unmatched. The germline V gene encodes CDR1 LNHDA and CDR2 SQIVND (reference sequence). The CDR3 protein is CASNSGGLTDTQYF. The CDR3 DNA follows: TGTGCCAGTAACAGCGGGGGGCTCACAGATACGCAGTATTTT. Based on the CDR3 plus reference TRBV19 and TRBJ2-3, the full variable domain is DGGITQSPKYLFRKEGQNVTLSCEQNLNHDAMYWYRQDPGQGLRLIYYSQIVNDFQKGDIAEGYSVSREKKESFPLTVTSAQKNPTAFYLCASNSGGLTDTQYFGPGTRLTVL.

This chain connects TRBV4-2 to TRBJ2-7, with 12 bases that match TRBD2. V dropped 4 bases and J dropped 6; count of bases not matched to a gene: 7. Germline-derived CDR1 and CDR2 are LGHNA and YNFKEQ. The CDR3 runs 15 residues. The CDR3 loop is CASSPRLAGASEQYF. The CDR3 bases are TGTGCCAGCAGCCCTAGACTAGCGGGAGCCAGCGAGCAGTACTTC.

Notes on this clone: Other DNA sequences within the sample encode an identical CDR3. The CDR3 bases are TGCGCCAGCAGCTTGGACAGGGCCTATGGCTACACCTTC. This encodes CASSLDRAYGYTF. This chain connects TRBV5-1 to TRBJ1-2; TRBD1 is a possible D gene (6 bases). CDR1 is SGHRS and CDR2 is YFSETQ in the germline V gene. V lost 0 bases, J lost 4 bases, and 7 bases lay in between. The CDR3 has 13 amino acids.

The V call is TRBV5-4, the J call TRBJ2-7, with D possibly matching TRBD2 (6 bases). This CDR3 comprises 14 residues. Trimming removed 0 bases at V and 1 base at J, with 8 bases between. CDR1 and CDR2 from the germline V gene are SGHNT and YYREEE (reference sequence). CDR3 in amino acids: CASSLDSGSYEQYF. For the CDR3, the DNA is TGTGCCAGCAGCTTGGATAGCGGTTCCTACGAGCAGTACTTC.

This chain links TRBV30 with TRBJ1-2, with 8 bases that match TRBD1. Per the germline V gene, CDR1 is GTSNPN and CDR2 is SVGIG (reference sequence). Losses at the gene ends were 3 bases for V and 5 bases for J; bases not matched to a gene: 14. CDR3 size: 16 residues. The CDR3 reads CAWRVAPAGGGYGYTF. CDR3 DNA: TGTGCCTGGAGGGTTGCCCCTGCAGGGGGCGGGTATGGCTACACCTTC.

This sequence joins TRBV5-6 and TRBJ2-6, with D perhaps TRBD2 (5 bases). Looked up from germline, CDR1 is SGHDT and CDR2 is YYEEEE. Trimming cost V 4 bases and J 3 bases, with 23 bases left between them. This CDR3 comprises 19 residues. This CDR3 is CASSPPSEDVTFGANVLTF. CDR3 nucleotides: TGTGCCAGCAGCCCGCCATCGGAGGACGTCACCTTTGGGGCCAACGTCCTGACTTTC. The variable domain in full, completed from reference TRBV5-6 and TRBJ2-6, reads DAGVTQSPTHLIKTRGQQVTLRCSPKSGHDTVSWYQQALGQGPQFIFQYYEEEERQRGNFPDRFSGHQFPNYSSELNVNALLLGDSALYLCASSPPSEDVTFGANVLTFGAGSRLTVL.

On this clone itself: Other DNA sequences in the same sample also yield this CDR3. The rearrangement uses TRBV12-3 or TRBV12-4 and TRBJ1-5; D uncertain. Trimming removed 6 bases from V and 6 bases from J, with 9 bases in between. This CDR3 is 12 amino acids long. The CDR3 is CASSREGQPQHF. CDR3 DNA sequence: TGTGCCAGCAGCCGAGAGGGTCAGCCCCAGCATTTT.

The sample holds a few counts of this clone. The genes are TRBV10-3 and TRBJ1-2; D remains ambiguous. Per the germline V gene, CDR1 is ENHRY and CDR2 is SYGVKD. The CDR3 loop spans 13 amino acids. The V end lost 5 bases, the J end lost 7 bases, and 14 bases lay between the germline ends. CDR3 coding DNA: TGTGCCATCAGTCCGGGGAGCGGGCTTGGCTACACCTTC. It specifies CAISPGSGLGYTF.

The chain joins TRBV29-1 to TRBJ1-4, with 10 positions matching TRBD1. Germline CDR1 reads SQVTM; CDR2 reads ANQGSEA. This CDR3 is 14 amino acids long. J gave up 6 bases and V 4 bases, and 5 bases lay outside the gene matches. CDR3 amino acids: CSVGVGTGDEKLFF. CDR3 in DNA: TGCAGCGTTGGGGTGGGGACAGGGGATGAAAAACTGTTTTTT.

The CDR3 DNA sequence: TGTGCCAGCCAGGTCCTAGCGCCGAGCTCCTATAATTCACCCCTCCACTTT. Protein sequence: CASQVLAPSSYNSPLHF. This chain uses TRBV5-6 with TRBJ1-6; D gene uncertain. The V gene's germline CDR1 is SGHDT and CDR2 YYEEEE. V shed 7 bases and J shed 0 bases, with 17 bases lying between them. This CDR3 has 17 amino acids.

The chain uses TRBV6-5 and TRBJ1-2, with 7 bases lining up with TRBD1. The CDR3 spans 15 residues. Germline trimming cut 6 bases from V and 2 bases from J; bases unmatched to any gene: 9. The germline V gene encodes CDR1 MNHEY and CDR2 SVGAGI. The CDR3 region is CASSGLGTVNYGYTF. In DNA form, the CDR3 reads TGTGCCAGCAGCGGACTGGGGACAGTGAACTATGGCTACACCTTC.

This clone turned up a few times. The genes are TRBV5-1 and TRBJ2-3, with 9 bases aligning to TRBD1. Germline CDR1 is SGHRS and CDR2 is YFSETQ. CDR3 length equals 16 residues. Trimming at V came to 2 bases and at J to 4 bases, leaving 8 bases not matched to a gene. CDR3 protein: CASSFDRTGVPDTQYF. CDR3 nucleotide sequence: TGCGCCAGCAGCTTCGATAGGACAGGGGTCCCAGATACGCAGTATTTT.

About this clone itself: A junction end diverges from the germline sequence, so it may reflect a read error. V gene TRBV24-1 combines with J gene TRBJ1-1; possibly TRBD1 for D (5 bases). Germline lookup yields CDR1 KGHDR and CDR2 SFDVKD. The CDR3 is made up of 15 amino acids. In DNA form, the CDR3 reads TGTGCCACCAGCGATTCCAGGAGGGGGAACACTGAAGCTTTCTTT. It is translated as CATSDSRRGNTEAFF.

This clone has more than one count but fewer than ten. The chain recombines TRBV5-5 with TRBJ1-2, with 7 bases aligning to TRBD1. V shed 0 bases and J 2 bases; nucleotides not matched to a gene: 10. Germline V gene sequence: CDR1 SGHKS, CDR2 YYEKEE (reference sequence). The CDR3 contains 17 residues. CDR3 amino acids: CASSLGTGTRKNYGYTF. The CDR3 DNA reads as TGTGCCAGCAGCTTGGGGACAGGAACCCGAAAAAACTATGGCTACACCTTC.

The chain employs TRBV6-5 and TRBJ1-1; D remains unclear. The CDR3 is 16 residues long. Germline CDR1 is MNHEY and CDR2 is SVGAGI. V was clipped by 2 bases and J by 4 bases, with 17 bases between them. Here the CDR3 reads CASSYNSLTASTEAFF. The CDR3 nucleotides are TGTGCCAGCAGTTACAACTCTCTTACAGCATCCACTGAAGCTTTCTTT.

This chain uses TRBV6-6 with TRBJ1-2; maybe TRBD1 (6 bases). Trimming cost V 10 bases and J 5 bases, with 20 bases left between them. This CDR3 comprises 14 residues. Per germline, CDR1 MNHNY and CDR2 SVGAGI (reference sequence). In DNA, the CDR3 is TGTGCCACCTCCATGAGCAGGGGCAGTTATGGCTACACCTTC. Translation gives CATSMSRGSYGYTF.

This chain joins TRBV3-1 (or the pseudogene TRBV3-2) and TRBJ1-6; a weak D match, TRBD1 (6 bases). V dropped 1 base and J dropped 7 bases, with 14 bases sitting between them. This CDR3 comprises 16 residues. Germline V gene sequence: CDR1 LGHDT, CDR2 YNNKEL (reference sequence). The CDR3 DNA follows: TGTGCCAGCAGCCAAGTGCTGGACAGTATAAATTCACCCCTCCACTTT. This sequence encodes CASSQVLDSINSPLHF.

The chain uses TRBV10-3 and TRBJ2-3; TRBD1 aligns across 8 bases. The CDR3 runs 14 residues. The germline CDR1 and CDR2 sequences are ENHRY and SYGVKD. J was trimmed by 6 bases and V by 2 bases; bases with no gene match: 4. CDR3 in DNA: TGTGCCATCAGTGAGGGGCAGGGGGCGGATACGCAGTATTTT. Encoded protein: CAISEGQGADTQYF.

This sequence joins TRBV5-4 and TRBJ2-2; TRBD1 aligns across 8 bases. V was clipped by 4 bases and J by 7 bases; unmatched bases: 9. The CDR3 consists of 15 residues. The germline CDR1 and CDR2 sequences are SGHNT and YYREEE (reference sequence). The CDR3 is CASSLGDRGRGELFF. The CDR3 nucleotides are TGTGCCAGCAGCCTGGGTGACAGGGGACGCGGGGAGCTGTTTTTT.

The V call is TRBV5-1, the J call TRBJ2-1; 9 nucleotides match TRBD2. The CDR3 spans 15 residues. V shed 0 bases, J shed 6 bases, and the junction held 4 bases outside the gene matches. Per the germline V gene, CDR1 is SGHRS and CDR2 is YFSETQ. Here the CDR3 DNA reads TGCGCCAGCAGCTTGGTTGCGGGAGGGCTCAATGAGCAGTTCTTC. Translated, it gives CASSLVAGGLNEQFF.